This TCR beta chain was recovered during a study of long-term antiretroviral therapy in people with HIV. An immunoSEQ assay, version v3.0, was performed at survey level. Samples were sequenced targeting about 40,000-55,000 T-cell genomes each. Sequenced by immunoSEQ multiplex PCR; TCRdb stores in-frame clones only, minus some. The table includes tens of thousands of clones, about 95% detected once. The germline V gene encodes CDR1 SGHAT and CDR2 FQNNGV. This CDR3 has 16 amino acids. J was trimmed by 2 bases and V by 4 bases; bases with no gene match: 3. The TCR sequence derives from a man aged 30 to 39 with HIV. The material sequenced was unsorted PBMCs, taken around 6.6 years after starting antiretroviral therapy. J is TRBJ2-2 and V is TRBV11-2; 11 bases map to TRBD1. This CDR3 is CASSSGTGGNTGELFF. Here the CDR3 DNA reads TGTGCCAGCAGCTCCGGGACAGGGGGTAACACCGGGGAGCTGTTTTTT.